This TCR beta chain came from a study of identical twins' blood T cells. TCRdb used MiXCR to reprocess the 5' RACE reads, holding one entry per CDR3 protein. The sample holds fewer than 450,000 distinct CDR3 sequences, 25% to 35% seen once. The receptor was isolated from a woman aged 18 to 55 in good health. Input material: PBMCs.

The CDR3 protein is CSAPLAGAYYEQYF. The CDR3 nucleotides read TGCAGTGCTCCTTTAGCGGGGGCATACTACGAGCAGTACTTC. V and J are TRBV20-1 and TRBJ2-7; 9 bases are shared with TRBD2. This CDR3 region has 14 residues. V lost 5 bases and J lost 3; bases outside the gene matches: 8. Germline CDR1 and CDR2: DFQATT and SNEGSKA (reference sequence).